The clone carrying this TCR beta chain was recorded only once. These data belong to a study of blood T cell repertoires in COVID-19. Across the whole study: Sources were T cells, B-cell-depleted T cells, or PBMCs; the material itself was cDNA or gDNA.

This table comes from immunoSEQ multiplex PCR, and its TCRdb copy is limited to in-frame clones, with some not included. The table records roughly 150,000 clones, roughly 80% of them present only once. Trimming took 1 base from V and 0 from J, leaving 13 bases between them. The CDR3 is 16 amino acids. The germline V gene encodes CDR1 LGHDT and CDR2 YNNKEL (reference sequence). The chain links TRBV3-1 (or the pseudogene TRBV3-2) to TRBJ2-7; perhaps TRBD1 as D (6 bases). The material sequenced was peripheral blood. The origin of this receptor is a man in his 70s with active or convalescent COVID-19. The CDR3 DNA is TGTGCCAGCAGCCAAGGAACAGGGTCCAGCTCCTACGAGCAGTACTTC. Encoded protein: CASSQGTGSSSYEQYF.